The entry below describes one TCR beta chain. Data came from immunoSEQ multiplex PCR; TCRdb stores just in-frame clones and leaves some out. The sample carries some 300,000 clones, more than 60% recorded once. These data are taken from a study of shared clonotypes between healthy human individuals. This CDR3 comprises 18 residues. V lost 0 bases and J lost 2, with 20 bases in between. Germline V gene data show CDR1 as SGHRS and CDR2 as YFSETQ. Sequenced input: memory CD4+ T cells sorted from blood. Subset noted: CD45RA-negative fraction. This chain uses TRBV5-1 with TRBJ2-5; D may be TRBD1 (6 bases). This clonotype originated in a man younger than 40 in good health. CDR3 amino acids: CASSLGQGSRWGQETQYF. The CDR3 nucleotides read TGCGCCAGCAGCTTGGGGCAGGGGTCGCGGTGGGGTCAAGAGACCCAGTACTTC.